This T cell receptor (beta chain) was captured by sequencing in a study of regulatory T cells in long-lasting Graves disease. This clonotype has ten or more counts. Its cognate antigen is unknown. Regarding time point: newly diagnosed GD, antithyroid drugs for less than 3 months. Making the TCR library involved RNA that had been extracted from PBMCs. Relying on iRepertoire HTBI primers and Arm-PCR of CDR3 regions, the team built TCR beta libraries. TCRdb analysed the multiplex PCR reads with MiXCR anew, one entry per CDR3 protein. The sample contains over 500,000 distinct CDR3 sequences, about 15% of which appear only once. Study results and limitations: Newly diagnosed patients shared about a thousand public clonotypes; persistent patients shared some 2,700. Persistent Graves' patients had lower TCR diversity than newly diagnosed ones.

In germline, CDR1 is MNHNS, CDR2 SASEGT. Trimming left V 5 bases short and J 0 bases short, with 17 bases between. The CDR3 is made up of 17 amino acids. The data also belong to a second study, concerning T cells in Graves' hyperthyroidism and ophthalmopathy. As reported in that work: Among the patients, aged 18 to 65, hyperthyroidism was newly diagnosed and had lasted under 2 months. Blood shared most expanded thyroid clonotypes above 0.001.

The starting material was peripheral blood mononuclear cells (PBMCs), obtained at new diagnosis, from a patient treated with antithyroid drugs. This sequence was found in a woman aged 25 to 39 with Graves disease. V usage is TRBV6-1 and J usage is TRBJ1-5; perhaps TRBD1 as D (6 bases). CDR3 DNA: TGTGCCAGCAGTACTACGGACAGACTCTATAGCAATCAGCCCCAGCATTTT. Translating it yields CASSTTDRLYSNQPQHF.